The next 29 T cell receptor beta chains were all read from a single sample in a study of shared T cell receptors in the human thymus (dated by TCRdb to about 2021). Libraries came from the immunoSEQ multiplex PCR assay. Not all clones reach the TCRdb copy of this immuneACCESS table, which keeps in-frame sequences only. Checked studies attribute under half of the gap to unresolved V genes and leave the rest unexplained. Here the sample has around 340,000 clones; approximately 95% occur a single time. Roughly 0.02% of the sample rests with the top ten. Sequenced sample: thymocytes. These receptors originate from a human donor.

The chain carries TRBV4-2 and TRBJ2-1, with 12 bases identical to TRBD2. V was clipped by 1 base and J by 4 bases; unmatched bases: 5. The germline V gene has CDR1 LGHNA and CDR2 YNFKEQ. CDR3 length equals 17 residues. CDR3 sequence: CASSQGASGRGYNEQFF. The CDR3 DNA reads TGTGCCAGCAGCCAAGGTGCTAGCGGGAGGGGATACAATGAGCAGTTCTTC.

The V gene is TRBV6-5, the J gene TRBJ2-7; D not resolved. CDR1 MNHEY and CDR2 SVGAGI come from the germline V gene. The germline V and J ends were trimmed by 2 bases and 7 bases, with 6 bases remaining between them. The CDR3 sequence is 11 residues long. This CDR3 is CASSYGGEQYF. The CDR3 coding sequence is TGTGCCAGCAGTTACGGTGGAGAGCAGTACTTC.

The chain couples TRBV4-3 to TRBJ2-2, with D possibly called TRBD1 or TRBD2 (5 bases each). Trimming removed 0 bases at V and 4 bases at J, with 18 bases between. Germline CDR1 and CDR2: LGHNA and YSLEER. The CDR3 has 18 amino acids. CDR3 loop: CASSQDQRGATPTGELFF. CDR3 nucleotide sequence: TGCGCCAGCAGCCAAGATCAGAGAGGGGCGACACCCACCGGGGAGCTGTTTTTT.

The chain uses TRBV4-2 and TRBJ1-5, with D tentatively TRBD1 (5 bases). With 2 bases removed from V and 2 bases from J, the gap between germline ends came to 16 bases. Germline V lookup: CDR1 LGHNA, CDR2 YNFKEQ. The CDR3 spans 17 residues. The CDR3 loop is CASSQSGRGSCNQPQHF. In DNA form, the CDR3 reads TGTGCCAGCAGCCAATCAGGGAGGGGTTCGTGCAATCAGCCCCAGCATTTT.

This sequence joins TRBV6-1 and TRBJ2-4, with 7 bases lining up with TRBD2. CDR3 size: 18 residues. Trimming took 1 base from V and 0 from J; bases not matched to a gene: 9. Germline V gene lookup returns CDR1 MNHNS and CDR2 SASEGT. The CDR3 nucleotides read TGTGCCAGCAGTGAAGATGGGGGGACTATTTTAGCCAAAAACATTCAGTACTTC. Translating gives CASSEDGGTILAKNIQYF.

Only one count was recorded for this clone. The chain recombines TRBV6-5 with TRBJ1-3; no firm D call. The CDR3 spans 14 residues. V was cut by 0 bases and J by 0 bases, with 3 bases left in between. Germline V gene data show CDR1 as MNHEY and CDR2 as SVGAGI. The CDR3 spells CASSYSISGNTIYF. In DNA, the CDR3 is TGTGCCAGCAGTTACTCGATCTCTGGAAACACCATATATTTT.

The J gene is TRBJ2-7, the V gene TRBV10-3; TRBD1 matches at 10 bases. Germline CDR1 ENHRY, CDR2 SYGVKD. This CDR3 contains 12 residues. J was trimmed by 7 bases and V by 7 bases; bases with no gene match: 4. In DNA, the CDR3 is TGTGCCATCATTGGACAGGGGGGTGAGCAGTACTTC. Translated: CAIIGQGGEQYF.

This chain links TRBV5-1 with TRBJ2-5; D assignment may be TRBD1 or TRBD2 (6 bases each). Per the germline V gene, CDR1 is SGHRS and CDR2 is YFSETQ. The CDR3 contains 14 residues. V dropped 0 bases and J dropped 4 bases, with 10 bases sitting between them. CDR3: CASSLGGGRETQYF. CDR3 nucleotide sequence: TGCGCCAGCAGCTTGGGAGGGGGGCGAGAGACCCAGTACTTC. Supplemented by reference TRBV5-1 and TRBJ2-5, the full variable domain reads KAGVTQTPRYLIKTRGQQVTLSCSPISGHRSVSWYQQTPGQGLQFLFEYFSETQRNKGNFPGRFSGRQFSNSRSEMNVSTLELGDSALYLCASSLGGGRETQYFGPGTRLLVL.

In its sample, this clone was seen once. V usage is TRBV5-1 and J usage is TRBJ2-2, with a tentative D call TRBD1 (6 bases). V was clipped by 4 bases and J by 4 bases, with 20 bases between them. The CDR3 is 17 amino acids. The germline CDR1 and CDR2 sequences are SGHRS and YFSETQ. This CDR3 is CASSPGQRRAVTGELFF. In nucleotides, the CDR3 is TGCGCCAGCAGCCCCGGACAGCGACGAGCTGTCACCGGGGAGCTGTTTTTT.

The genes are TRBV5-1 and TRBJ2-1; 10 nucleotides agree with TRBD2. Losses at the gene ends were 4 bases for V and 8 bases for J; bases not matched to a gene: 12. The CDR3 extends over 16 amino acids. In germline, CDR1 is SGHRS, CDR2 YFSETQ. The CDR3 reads CASSLQGLAVRHEQFF. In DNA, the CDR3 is TGCGCCAGCAGCCTACAAGGACTAGCGGTTCGCCATGAGCAGTTCTTC.

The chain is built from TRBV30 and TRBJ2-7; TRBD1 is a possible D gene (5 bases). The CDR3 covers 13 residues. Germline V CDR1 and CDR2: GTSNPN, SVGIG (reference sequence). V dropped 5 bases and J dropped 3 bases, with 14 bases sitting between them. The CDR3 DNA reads TGTGCCTGGCGTAGGGGCCGATACTACGAGCAGTACTTC. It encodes CAWRRGRYYEQYF. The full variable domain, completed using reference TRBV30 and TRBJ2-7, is SQTIHQWPATLVQPVGSPLSLECTVEGTSNPNLYWYRQAAGRGLQLLFYSVGIGQISSEVPQNLSASRPQDRQFILSSKKLLLSDSGFYLCAWRRGRYYEQYFGPGTRLTVT.

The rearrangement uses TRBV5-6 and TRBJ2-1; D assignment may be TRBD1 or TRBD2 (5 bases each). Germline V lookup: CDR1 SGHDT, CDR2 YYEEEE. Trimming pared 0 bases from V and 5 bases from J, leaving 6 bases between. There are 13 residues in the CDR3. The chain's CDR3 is CASSLGDHNEQFF. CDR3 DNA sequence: TGTGCCAGCAGCTTGGGGGACCACAATGAGCAGTTCTTC.

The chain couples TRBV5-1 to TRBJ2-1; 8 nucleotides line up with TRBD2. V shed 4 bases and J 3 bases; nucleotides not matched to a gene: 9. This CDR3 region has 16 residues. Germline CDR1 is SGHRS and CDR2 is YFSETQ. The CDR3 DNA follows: TGCGCCAGCAGCACCTACGGGAGGGCCTTCTACAATGAGCAGTTCTTC. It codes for CASSTYGRAFYNEQFF.

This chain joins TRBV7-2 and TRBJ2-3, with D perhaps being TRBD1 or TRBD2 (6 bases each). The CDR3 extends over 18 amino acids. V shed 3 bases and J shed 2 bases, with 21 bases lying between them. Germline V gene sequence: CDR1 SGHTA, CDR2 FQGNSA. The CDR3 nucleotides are TGTGCCAGCAGCTTGAGATGGCCGGGGGCGCGTCACACAGATACGCAGTATTTT. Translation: CASSLRWPGARHTDTQYF.

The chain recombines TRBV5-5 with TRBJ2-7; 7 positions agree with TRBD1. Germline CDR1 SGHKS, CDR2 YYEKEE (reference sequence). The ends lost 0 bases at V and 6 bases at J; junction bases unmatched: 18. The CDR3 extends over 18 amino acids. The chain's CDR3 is CASSLVGTAGKSRGEQYF. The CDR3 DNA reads TGTGCCAGCAGCTTGGTGGGGACAGCCGGGAAGTCGAGGGGCGAGCAGTACTTC.

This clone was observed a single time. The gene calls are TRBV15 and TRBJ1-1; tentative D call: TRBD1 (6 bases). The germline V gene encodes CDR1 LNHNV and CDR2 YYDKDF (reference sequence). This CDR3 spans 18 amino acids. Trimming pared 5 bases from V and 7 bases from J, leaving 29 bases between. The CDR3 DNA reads TGTGCCACCAGCCCCCGGACAGCCCTCAGATCGTCGTCAAATGAAGCTTTCTTT. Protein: CATSPRTALRSSSNEAFF.

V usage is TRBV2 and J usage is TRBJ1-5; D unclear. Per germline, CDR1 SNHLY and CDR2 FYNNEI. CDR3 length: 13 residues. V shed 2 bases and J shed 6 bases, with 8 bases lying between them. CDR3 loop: CASSECRSQPQHF. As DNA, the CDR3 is TGTGCCAGCAGTGAATGCCGGAGTCAGCCCCAGCATTTT.

This CDR3 is CASSVTAGDWHEQYF. DNA for the CDR3: TGTGCCAGCAGCGTGACAGCGGGAGACTGGCACGAGCAGTACTTC. The chain combines TRBV9 with TRBJ2-7, with 8 bases identical to TRBD2. CDR1 and CDR2 from the germline V gene are SGDLS and YYNGEE. The CDR3 extends over 15 amino acids. J was trimmed by 5 bases and V by 2 bases; bases with no gene match: 9.

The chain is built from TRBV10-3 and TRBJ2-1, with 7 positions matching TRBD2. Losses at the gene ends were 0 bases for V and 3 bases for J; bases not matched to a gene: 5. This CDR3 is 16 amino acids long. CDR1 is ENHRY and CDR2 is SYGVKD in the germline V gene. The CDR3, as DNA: TGTGCCATCAGTGAGTCGGCGGGAGAGGTCTACAATGAGCAGTTCTTC. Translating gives CAISESAGEVYNEQFF.

The CDR3 nucleotides are TGTGCCAGCAGTTTGAAGACTAACTCCTACGAGCAGTACTTC. Protein sequence: CASSLKTNSYEQYF. The chain combines TRBV28 with TRBJ2-7; weak D call: TRBD2 (5 bases). Germline CDR1 MDHEN, CDR2 SYDVKM. The CDR3 totals 14 residues. Trimming cost V 3 bases and J 0 bases, with 9 bases left between them. Complete variable domain (other parts from reference TRBV28 and TRBJ2-7): DVKVTQSSRYLVKRTGEKVFLECVQDMDHENMFWYRQDPGLGLRLIYFSYDVKMKEKGDIPEGYSVSREKKERFSLILESASTNQTSMYLCASSLKTNSYEQYFGPGTRLTVT.

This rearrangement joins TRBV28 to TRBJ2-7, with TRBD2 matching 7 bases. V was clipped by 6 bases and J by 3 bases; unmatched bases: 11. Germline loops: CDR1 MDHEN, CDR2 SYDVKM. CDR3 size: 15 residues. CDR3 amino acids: CASSHREAACYEQYF. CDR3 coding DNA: TGTGCCAGCAGCCACCGGGAGGCAGCATGCTACGAGCAGTACTTC. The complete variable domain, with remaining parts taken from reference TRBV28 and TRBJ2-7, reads DVKVTQSSRYLVKRTGEKVFLECVQDMDHENMFWYRQDPGLGLRLIYFSYDVKMKEKGDIPEGYSVSREKKERFSLILESASTNQTSMYLCASSHREAACYEQYFGPGTRLTVT.

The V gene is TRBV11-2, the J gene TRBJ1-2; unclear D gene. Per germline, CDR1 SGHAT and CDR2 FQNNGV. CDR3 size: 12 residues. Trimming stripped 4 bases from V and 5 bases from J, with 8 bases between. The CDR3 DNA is TGTGCCAGCAGCTCCCCCTTTTATGGCTACACCTTC. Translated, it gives CASSSPFYGYTF.

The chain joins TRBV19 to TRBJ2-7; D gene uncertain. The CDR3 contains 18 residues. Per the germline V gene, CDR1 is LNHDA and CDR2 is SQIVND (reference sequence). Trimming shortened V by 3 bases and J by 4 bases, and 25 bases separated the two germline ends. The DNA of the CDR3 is TGTGCCAGTAGTATCTATCCCCGGACCCCATCAAGGGAATACGAGCAGTACTTC. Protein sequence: CASSIYPRTPSREYEQYF. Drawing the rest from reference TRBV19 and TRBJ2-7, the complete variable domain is DGGITQSPKYLFRKEGQNVTLSCEQNLNHDAMYWYRQDPGQGLRLIYYSQIVNDFQKGDIAEGYSVSREKKESFPLTVTSAQKNPTAFYLCASSIYPRTPSREYEQYFGPGTRLTVT.

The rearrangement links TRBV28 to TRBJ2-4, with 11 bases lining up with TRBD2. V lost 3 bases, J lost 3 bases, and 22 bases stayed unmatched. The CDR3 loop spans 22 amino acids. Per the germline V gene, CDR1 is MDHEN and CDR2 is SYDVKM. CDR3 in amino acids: CASSFPQGRVLAGGPGKNIQYF. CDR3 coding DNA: TGTGCCAGCAGTTTCCCTCAGGGGAGGGTCTTAGCGGGAGGGCCAGGCAAAAACATTCAGTACTTC.

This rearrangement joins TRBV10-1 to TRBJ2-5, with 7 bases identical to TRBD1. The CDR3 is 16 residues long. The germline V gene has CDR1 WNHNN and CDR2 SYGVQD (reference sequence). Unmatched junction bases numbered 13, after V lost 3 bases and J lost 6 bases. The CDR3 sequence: CASSDARTGFVQTQYF. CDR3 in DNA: TGCGCCAGCAGTGACGCCCGGACAGGTTTTGTGCAGACCCAGTACTTC.

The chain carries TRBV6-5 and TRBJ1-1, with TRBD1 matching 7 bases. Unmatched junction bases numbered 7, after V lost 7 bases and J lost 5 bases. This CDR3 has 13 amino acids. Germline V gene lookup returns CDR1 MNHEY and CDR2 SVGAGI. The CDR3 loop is CASNLEGATEAFF. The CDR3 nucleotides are TGTGCCAGCAACCTCGAGGGGGCAACTGAAGCTTTCTTT.

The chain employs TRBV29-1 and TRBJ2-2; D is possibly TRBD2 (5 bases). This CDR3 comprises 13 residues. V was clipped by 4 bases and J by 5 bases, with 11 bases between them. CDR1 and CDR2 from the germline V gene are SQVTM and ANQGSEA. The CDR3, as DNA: TGCAGCGTTGGGGGTAGAGGGACCGGGGAGCTGTTTTTT. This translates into CSVGGRGTGELFF.

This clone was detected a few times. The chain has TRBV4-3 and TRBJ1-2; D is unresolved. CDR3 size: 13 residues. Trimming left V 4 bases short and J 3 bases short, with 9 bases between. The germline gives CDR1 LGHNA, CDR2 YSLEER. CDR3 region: CASSLGDYYGYTF. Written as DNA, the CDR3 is TGCGCCAGCAGCCTCGGGGATTACTATGGCTACACCTTC.

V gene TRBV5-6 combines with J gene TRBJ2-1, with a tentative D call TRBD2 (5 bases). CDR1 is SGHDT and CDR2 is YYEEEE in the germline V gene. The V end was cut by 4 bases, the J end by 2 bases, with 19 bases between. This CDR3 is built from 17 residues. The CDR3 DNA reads TGTGCCAGCAGCCTGATGCAGGAAGAGGGTCCCTACAATGAGCAGTTCTTC. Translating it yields CASSLMQEEGPYNEQFF.